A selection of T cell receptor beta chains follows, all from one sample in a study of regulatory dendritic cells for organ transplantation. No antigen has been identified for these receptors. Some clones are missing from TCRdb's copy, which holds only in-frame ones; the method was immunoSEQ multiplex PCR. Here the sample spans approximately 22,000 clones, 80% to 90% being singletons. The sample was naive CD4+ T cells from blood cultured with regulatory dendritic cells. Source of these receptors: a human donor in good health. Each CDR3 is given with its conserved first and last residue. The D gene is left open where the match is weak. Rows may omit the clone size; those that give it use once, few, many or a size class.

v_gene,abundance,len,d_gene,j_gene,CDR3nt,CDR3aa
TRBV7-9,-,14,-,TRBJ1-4,TGTGCCAGCAGCCCAGCCTCCAGGGTTCGCGAACTGTTTTTT,CASSPASRVRELFF
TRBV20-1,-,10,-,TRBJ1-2,TGCAGTGCCCCACTTTATGGCTACACCTTC,CSAPLYGYTF
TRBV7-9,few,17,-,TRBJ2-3,TGTGCCAGCAGCTTAGGGGAGAGGACAGCTAGCACAGATACGCAGTATTTT,CASSLGERTASTDTQYF
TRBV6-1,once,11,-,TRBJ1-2,TGTGCCAGCGCCAGGGGAAATGGCTACACCTTC,CASARGNGYTF
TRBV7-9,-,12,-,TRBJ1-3,TGTGCCAGCAGATACGCGGGGGGCACCATATATTTT,CASRYAGGTIYF
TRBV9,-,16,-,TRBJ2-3,TGTGCCAGCAGCGCATCCCACGTTGGGGGCACAGATACGCAGTATTTT,CASSASHVGGTDTQYF
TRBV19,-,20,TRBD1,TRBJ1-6,TGTGCCAGTAGTGGAGGATACGGGACAGGAGGGAGGGCAAATAATTCACCCCTCCACTTT,CASSGGYGTGGRANNSPLHF
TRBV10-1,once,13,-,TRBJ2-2,TGCGCCAGCAGCCTACAGGGAACCGGGGAGCTGTTTTTT,CASSLQGTGELFF
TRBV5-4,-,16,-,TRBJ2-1,TGTGCCAGCAGGGCGGGGGACACAAGCTCCTACAATGAGCAGTTCTTC,CASRAGDTSSYNEQFF
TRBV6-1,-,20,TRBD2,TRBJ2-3,TGTGCCAGCAGTGAATTAGGTACCCCCAGCGGGGTAGCGGTCACAGATACGCAGTATTTT,CASSELGTPSGVAVTDTQYF
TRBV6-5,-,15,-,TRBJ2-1,TGTGCCAGCAGTTACTCAGGCGGTAGTTACAATGAGCAGTTCTTC,CASSYSGGSYNEQFF
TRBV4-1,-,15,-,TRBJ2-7,TGCGCCAGCAGCCACTTGGTAAGCGGGCCCTACGAGCAGTACTTC,CASSHLVSGPYEQYF
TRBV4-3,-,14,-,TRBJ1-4,TGCGCCAGCAGCCTTTCTTTCACTAATGAAAAACTGTTTTTT,CASSLSFTNEKLFF
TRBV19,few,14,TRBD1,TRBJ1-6,TGTGCCAGTAAAAGGGGGCAGAATAATTCACCCCTCCACTTT,CASKRGQNNSPLHF
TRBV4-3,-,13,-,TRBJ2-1,TGCGCCAGCAGCCAAGACAGGGTCGATGAGCAGTTCTTC,CASSQDRVDEQFF
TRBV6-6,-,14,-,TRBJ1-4,TGTGCCAGCAGTTACGAGGGAACTAATGAAAAACTGTTTTTT,CASSYEGTNEKLFF
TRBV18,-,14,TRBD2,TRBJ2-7,TGTGCCAGCTCACTTCTCCCGGGGGGGGACGAGCAGTACTTC,CASSLLPGGDEQYF
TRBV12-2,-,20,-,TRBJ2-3,TGTGCAAGTCGCTTAGGCTTGTCTTATAGCGGGGGGAACAGCACAGATACGCAGTATTTT,CASRLGLSYSGGNSTDTQYF
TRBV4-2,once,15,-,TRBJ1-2,TGTGCCAGCAGCCAAAGCTCGGGGGGGTCCTATGGCTACACCTTC,CASSQSSGGSYGYTF
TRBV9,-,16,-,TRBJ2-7,TGTGCCAGCAGCCCCCGGAGGACGGCCCCGGACCCCGAGCAGTACTTC,CASSPRRTAPDPEQYF
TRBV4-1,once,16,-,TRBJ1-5,TGCGCCAGCAGCCAAGGAGAGGGGCTTGGCAATCAGCCCCAGCATTTT,CASSQGEGLGNQPQHF
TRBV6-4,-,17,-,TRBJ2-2,TGTGCCAGCAGTGACTCGGTCGGCTCTTCTTGGGCCGGGGAGCTGTTTTTT,CASSDSVGSSWAGELFF
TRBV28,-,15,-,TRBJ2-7,TGTGCCAGCAGTACCTCCGGGGTCGCGACCTACGAGCAGTACTTC,CASSTSGVATYEQYF
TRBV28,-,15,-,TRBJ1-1,TGTGCCATCTCCTCCCTACAGGGCGTGAACACTGAAGCTTTCTTT,CAISSLQGVNTEAFF
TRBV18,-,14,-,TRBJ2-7,TGTGCCAGCTCACCACCGTCCGGTGGGTACGAGCAGTACTTC,CASSPPSGGYEQYF
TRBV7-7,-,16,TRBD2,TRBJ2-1,TGTGCTAGCAGCCTAGCGGGCACGACTGCCTACAATGAGCAGTTCTTC,CASSLAGTTAYNEQFF
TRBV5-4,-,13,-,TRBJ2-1,TGTGCCAGCAGCTCAGGGACGGGGGTGGAGCAGTTCTTC,CASSSGTGVEQFF
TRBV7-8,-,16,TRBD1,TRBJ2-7,TGTGCCAGCAGCGGATCCGGGACAGGGGTTATCTACGAGCAGTACTTC,CASSGSGTGVIYEQYF
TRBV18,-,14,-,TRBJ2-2,TGTGCCAGCTCACCACAGGGGAACACCGGGGAGCTGTTTTTT,CASSPQGNTGELFF
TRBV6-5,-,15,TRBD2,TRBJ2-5,TGTGCCAGCAGTAAACCGGGACTAGGTGAAGAGACCCAGTACTTC,CASSKPGLGEETQYF
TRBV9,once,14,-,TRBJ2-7,TGTGCCAGCAGCGTCGACGGCAGCTCCTACGAGCAGTACTTC,CASSVDGSSYEQYF